The 28 T cell receptor beta chains presented below share a single source sample, sequenced in a study of a mutant IDH1 vaccine in newly diagnosed glioma. Their antigens are not known. Clones were read by immunoSEQ multiplex PCR, and TCRdb kept only the in-frame ones, dropping some. The table has roughly 38,000 clones, about 75% seen once. Time point here: week 23, last vaccination. Each vaccine dose was 300 ug of mutant IDH1 20-mer peptide, with topical imiquimod. Sequenced here: PBMCs, sampled from a glioma patient whose treatment included an IDH1 peptide vaccine. The receptor source for this set is a man aged 50 or older with glioma.

The CDR3 region is CASSLATTGPRANYGYTF. The CDR3 DNA reads as TGTGCCAGCAGCTTAGCGACCACAGGACCCCGAGCTAACTATGGCTACACCTTC. This chain connects TRBV7-9 to TRBJ1-2; possibly TRBD1 for D (5 bases). The CDR3 runs to 18 residues. V was pared by 0 bases and J by 0 bases, with 17 bases between. CDR1 is SEHNR, CDR2 FQNEAQ, per germline (reference sequence).

This clone appeared a few times. The rearrangement links TRBV10-3 to TRBJ1-1; TRBD1 matches at 11 bases. This CDR3 is 16 amino acids long. The germline CDR1 and CDR2 sequences are ENHRY and SYGVKD. Unmatched junction bases numbered 3, after V lost 2 bases and J lost 1 base. CDR3 region: CAISETGQGANTEAFF. CDR3 bases: TGTGCCATCAGTGAGACAGGACAGGGGGCGAACACTGAAGCTTTCTTT.

This rearrangement joins TRBV7-2 to TRBJ2-7, with no clear D. The V gene's germline CDR1 is SGHTA and CDR2 FQGNSA. The CDR3 sequence is 13 residues long. Trimming removed 5 bases from V and 1 base from J, with 9 bases in between. In DNA, the CDR3 is TGTGCCAGCAGCCCTGTAAATTCCTACGAGCAGTACTTC. Translated, it gives CASSPVNSYEQYF. Combining the CDR3 with reference TRBV7-2 and TRBJ2-7 gives the whole variable domain GAGVSQSPSNKVTEKGKDVELRCDPISGHTALYWYRQSLGQGLEFLIYFQGNSAPDKSGLPSDRFSAERTGGSVSTLTIQRTQQEDSAVYLCASSPVNSYEQYFGPGTRLTVT.

The chain uses TRBV2 and TRBJ1-5, with D possibly TRBD1 on 5 matching bases. The V gene's germline CDR1 is SNHLY and CDR2 FYNNEI. This CDR3 region has 14 residues. Trimming took off 6 bases at V and 9 bases at J, with 18 bases between the two ends. CDR3 nucleotide sequence: TGTGCCAGCAGACGGGACCGGTCGGTCATGCCCCAGCATTTT. Translated, it gives CASRRDRSVMPQHF.

The chain has TRBV5-1 and TRBJ2-1; D not resolved. Germline CDR1 is SGHRS and CDR2 is YFSETQ. V lost 0 bases to trimming and J lost 4 bases, with 8 bases between them. The CDR3 has 14 residues. CDR3 amino acids: CASSLVTDYNEQFF. CDR3 bases: TGCGCCAGCAGCTTGGTCACAGATTACAATGAGCAGTTCTTC. Full variable domain (rest looked up from reference TRBV5-1 and TRBJ2-1): KAGVTQTPRYLIKTRGQQVTLSCSPISGHRSVSWYQQTPGQGLQFLFEYFSETQRNKGNFPGRFSGRQFSNSRSEMNVSTLELGDSALYLCASSLVTDYNEQFFGPGTRLTVL.

This chain links TRBV30 with TRBJ1-6; TRBD1 matches at 7 bases. Germline V lookup: CDR1 GTSNPN, CDR2 SVGIG (reference sequence). V shed 0 bases, J shed 9 bases, and the junction held 5 bases outside the gene matches. The CDR3 sequence is 14 residues long. The DNA of the CDR3 is TGTGCCTGGAGTGTTCGGCAGGGGGTTTCACCCCTCCACTTT. Protein product: CAWSVRQGVSPLHF.

The chain carries TRBV7-2 and TRBJ2-7; 8 positions agree with TRBD1. This CDR3 is 16 amino acids long. The trim removed 6 bases at V and 0 bases at J, leaving 10 bases unmatched. CDR1 and CDR2 from the germline V gene are SGHTA and FQGNSA. CDR3 sequence reads: CASRPGQGWSSYEQYF. The CDR3 DNA reads TGTGCCAGCAGACCCGGACAGGGATGGTCCTCCTACGAGCAGTACTTC.

Notes on this clone: Other DNA sequences in the sample encode the same CDR3. V and J are TRBV5-4 and TRBJ2-5; 8 nucleotides line up with TRBD1. J gave up 5 bases and V 2 bases, and 5 bases lay outside the gene matches. There are 14 residues in the CDR3. Germline V gives CDR1 SGHNT, CDR2 YYREEE (reference sequence). CDR3 sequence reads: CASSLGQGQETQYF. The CDR3 nucleotides are TGTGCCAGCAGCTTAGGACAGGGCCAGGAGACCCAGTACTTC. The full variable domain, with the rest looked up from reference TRBV5-4 and TRBJ2-5, is ETGVTQSPTHLIKTRGQQVTLRCSSQSGHNTVSWYQQALGQGPQFIFQYYREEENGRGNFPPRFSGLQFPNYSSELNVNALELDDSALYLCASSLGQGQETQYFGPGTRLLVL.

The chain links TRBV5-6 to TRBJ2-3; 9 bases are shared with TRBD2. Trimming took 2 bases from V and 5 from J; bases not matched to a gene: 6. CDR1 and CDR2 (germline): SGHDT, YYEEEE. The length of the CDR3 is 15 residues. The CDR3 nucleotides read TGTGCCAGCAGCTTTCGCGGGGGGGCCAGAGATACGCAGTATTTT. The encoded protein is CASSFRGGARDTQYF.

The rearrangement joins TRBV6-5 to TRBJ1-2; no firm D call. This CDR3 region has 13 residues. V was cut by 10 bases and J by 0 bases, with 12 bases left in between. Germline V lookup: CDR1 MNHEY, CDR2 SVGAGI. CDR3 residues: CATSPGANYGYTF. DNA of the CDR3: TGTGCCACCTCCCCCGGCGCTAACTATGGCTACACCTTC.

The chain combines TRBV11-2 with TRBJ2-1; 9 positions agree with TRBD1. Germline V gives CDR1 SGHAT, CDR2 FQNNGV. The CDR3 is made up of 15 amino acids. V trimming: 6 bases; J trimming: 10 bases; junction bases outside the gene matches: 13. The CDR3 region is CASSWGWTGDEEQFF. The DNA for the CDR3 is TGTGCCAGCAGTTGGGGATGGACAGGGGATGAGGAGCAGTTCTTC.

The CDR3 here is CASSLGLAGVLLSYEQYF. The CDR3 DNA reads as TGTGCCAGCAGCTTGGGACTAGCGGGGGTCCTCCTCTCCTACGAGCAGTACTTC. This chain joins TRBV5-6 and TRBJ2-7; TRBD2 matches 12 bases. The V segment lost 0 bases and the J segment 0 bases; nucleotides outside the gene matches: 7. The CDR3 sequence is 18 residues long. Germline V gene lookup returns CDR1 SGHDT and CDR2 YYEEEE.

The CDR3 coding sequence is TGTGCCAGTAGTACCCGGGACAGGGGTTCTCACCGGGAGCTGTTTTTT. Encoded protein: CASSTRDRGSHRELFF. The rearrangement uses TRBV19 and TRBJ2-2, with 10 bases that match TRBD1. Trimming cost V 4 bases and J 9 bases; bases outside gene matches: 11. Germline CDR1 LNHDA, CDR2 SQIVND (reference sequence). This CDR3 contains 16 residues.

This sequence joins TRBV6-1 and TRBJ2-7; 9 nucleotides match TRBD1. Losses at the gene ends were 6 bases for V and 5 bases for J; bases not matched to a gene: 11. Germline V lookup: CDR1 MNHNS, CDR2 SASEGT. This CDR3 is built from 15 residues. CDR3: CASRGWGQGIDEQYF. In nucleotides, the CDR3 is TGTGCCAGCAGGGGGTGGGGACAGGGTATCGACGAGCAGTACTTC.

The CDR3 nucleotides read TGTGCCAGCAGATCCCTGATTGCTGAAGCTTTCTTT. Its protein product is CASRSLIAEAFF. V gene TRBV28 combines with J gene TRBJ1-1; unclear D gene. Trimming left V 6 bases short and J 6 bases short, with 11 bases between. The CDR3 totals 12 residues. Germline-derived CDR1 and CDR2 are MDHEN and SYDVKM.

This chain uses TRBV5-1 with TRBJ1-2; D is perhaps TRBD1 (5 bases). V was trimmed by 7 bases and J by 0 bases, leaving 13 bases between them. In germline, CDR1 is SGHRS, CDR2 YFSETQ. The CDR3 is made up of 14 amino acids. This CDR3 reads CASQGVNTNYGYTF. CDR3 nucleotides: TGCGCCAGCCAAGGGGTGAACACTAACTATGGCTACACCTTC. The full variable domain, with the rest looked up from reference TRBV5-1 and TRBJ1-2, is KAGVTQTPRYLIKTRGQQVTLSCSPISGHRSVSWYQQTPGQGLQFLFEYFSETQRNKGNFPGRFSGRQFSNSRSEMNVSTLELGDSALYLCASQGVNTNYGYTFGSGTRLTVV.

The chain uses TRBV15 and TRBJ2-7, with 8 bases matching TRBD1. V lost 4 bases and J lost 2; bases outside the gene matches: 4. Germline V gene sequence: CDR1 LNHNV, CDR2 YYDKDF (reference sequence). This CDR3 is 14 amino acids long. CDR3 sequence: CATSTTGGAYEQYF. CDR3 nucleotides: TGTGCCACCAGCACCACAGGGGGAGCCTACGAGCAGTACTTC.

The chain is built from TRBV10-3 and TRBJ1-1; no clear D. This CDR3 spans 13 amino acids. The germline V gene encodes CDR1 ENHRY and CDR2 SYGVKD. V lost 4 bases, J lost 0 bases, and 6 bases lay in between. The CDR3 coding sequence is TGTGCCATCAGTGCAGTGCTGAACACTGAAGCTTTCTTT. Protein: CAISAVLNTEAFF.

This clone was detected only once. The rearrangement links TRBV6-5 to TRBJ1-4; tentatively, D is TRBD1 (6 bases). Germline V gives CDR1 MNHEY, CDR2 SVGAGI. Trimming stripped 4 bases from V and 4 bases from J, with 13 bases between. The CDR3 is 15 residues long. For the CDR3, the DNA is TGTGCCAGCAGTTCCCTCGGGGGCGGTAATGAAAAACTGTTTTTT. The encoded protein is CASSSLGGGNEKLFF.

V is TRBV5-6 and J is TRBJ2-7; 7 nucleotides agree with TRBD2. CDR3 size: 14 residues. The germline CDR1 and CDR2 sequences are SGHDT and YYEEEE. The V segment lost 4 bases and the J segment 3 bases; nucleotides outside the gene matches: 7. In DNA form, the CDR3 reads TGTGCCAGCAGCCCGGCGGGGGACCACTACGAGCAGTACTTC. It translates to CASSPAGDHYEQYF.

The rearrangement links TRBV5-5 to TRBJ2-5; no clear D gene. Germline V lookup: CDR1 SGHKS, CDR2 YYEKEE (reference sequence). V lost 1 base and J lost 3, with 10 bases in between. The CDR3 has 14 residues. CDR3 protein: CASSLTAGEETQYF. CDR3 bases: TGTGCCAGCAGCTTGACGGCAGGAGAAGAGACCCAGTACTTC.

CDR3 nucleotide sequence: TGTGCCAGCATTCTCCGGGACACTAGGAACACTGAAGCTTTCTTT. This codes for CASILRDTRNTEAFF. The chain uses TRBV2 and TRBJ1-1, with a possible D match to TRBD1 (6 bases). CDR1 is SNHLY, CDR2 FYNNEI, per germline. The CDR3 spans 15 residues. V was pared by 7 bases and J by 1 base, with 16 bases between.

The table lists this clone with a few counts. V and J are TRBV5-1 and TRBJ2-1, with a tentative D call TRBD1 (5 bases). The CDR3 spans 13 residues. From germline, CDR1 is SGHRS and CDR2 YFSETQ. Trimming removed 1 base from V and 5 bases from J, with 7 bases in between. The CDR3 spells CASSLSGNNEQFF. The CDR3 nucleotides are TGCGCCAGCAGCTTGTCAGGGAACAATGAGCAGTTCTTC. The full variable domain, its missing parts supplied by reference TRBV5-1 and TRBJ2-1, is KAGVTQTPRYLIKTRGQQVTLSCSPISGHRSVSWYQQTPGQGLQFLFEYFSETQRNKGNFPGRFSGRQFSNSRSEMNVSTLELGDSALYLCASSLSGNNEQFFGPGTRLTVL.

The genes are TRBV9 and TRBJ2-1; 9 bases are a match to TRBD2. V lost 2 bases, J lost 4 bases, and 4 bases stayed unmatched. Germline values: CDR1 SGDLS, CDR2 YYNGEE. CDR3 length equals 15 residues. The CDR3 sequence is CASSVGGGDYNEQFF. CDR3 bases: TGTGCCAGCAGCGTTGGCGGGGGGGATTACAATGAGCAGTTCTTC.

J is TRBJ1-6 and V is TRBV6-1, with D hard to call. V dropped 4 bases and J dropped 8 bases, with 15 bases sitting between them. In germline, CDR1 is MNHNS, CDR2 SASEGT. The CDR3 is made up of 15 amino acids. The CDR3 coding sequence is TGTGCCAGCAGTGGGGCCCTCCTGTCCCATTCACCCCTCCACTTT. This sequence encodes CASSGALLSHSPLHF.

This clone was picked up one time. The gene calls are TRBV6-6 and TRBJ2-5; possibly TRBD1 for D (6 bases). From germline, CDR1 is MNHNY and CDR2 SVGAGI (reference sequence). This CDR3 spans 15 amino acids. V was pared by 8 bases and J by 2 bases, with 18 bases between. CDR3 sequence: CASSPVGQGQETQYF. The CDR3, as DNA: TGTGCCAGCTCCCCCGTGGGCCAGGGGCAAGAGACCCAGTACTTC.

The V and J genes are TRBV30 and TRBJ2-5, with D possibly being TRBD1 or TRBD2 (5 bases each). Trimming stripped 5 bases from V and 4 bases from J, with 17 bases between. The CDR3 is 14 residues long. Germline values: CDR1 GTSNPN, CDR2 SVGIG (reference sequence). Written as DNA, the CDR3 is TGTGCCTGGTCCGGGACCCTCAGAGGAGAGACCCAGTACTTC. Protein: CAWSGTLRGETQYF.

V and J are TRBV7-9 and TRBJ1-2; the match to TRBD1 covers 8 bases. The V gene's germline CDR1 is SEHNR and CDR2 FQNEAQ (reference sequence). The CDR3 runs 13 residues. Trimming took 5 bases from V and 8 from J; bases not matched to a gene: 7. CDR3 nucleotide sequence: TGTGCCAGCAGCCCATCAGGGGGCGCGGGCTACACCTTC. Its translation: CASSPSGGAGYTF. The full variable domain, with the rest looked up from reference TRBV7-9 and TRBJ1-2, is DTGVSQNPRHKITKRGQNVTFRCDPISEHNRLYWYRQTLGQGPEFLTYFQNEAQLEKSRLLSDRFSAERPKGSFSTLEIQRTEQGDSAMYLCASSPSGGAGYTFGSGTRLTVV.